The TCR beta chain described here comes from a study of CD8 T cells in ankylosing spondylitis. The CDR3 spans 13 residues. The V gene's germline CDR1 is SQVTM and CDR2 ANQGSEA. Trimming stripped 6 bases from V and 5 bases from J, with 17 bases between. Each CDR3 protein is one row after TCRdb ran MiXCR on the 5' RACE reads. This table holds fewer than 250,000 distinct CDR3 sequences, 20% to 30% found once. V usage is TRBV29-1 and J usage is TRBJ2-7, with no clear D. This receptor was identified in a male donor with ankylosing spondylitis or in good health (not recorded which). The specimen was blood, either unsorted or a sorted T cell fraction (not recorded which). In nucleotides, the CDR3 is TGCAGCGTCTCCCGAGCTCGCATCGACGAGCAGTACTTC. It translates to CSVSRARIDEQYF.